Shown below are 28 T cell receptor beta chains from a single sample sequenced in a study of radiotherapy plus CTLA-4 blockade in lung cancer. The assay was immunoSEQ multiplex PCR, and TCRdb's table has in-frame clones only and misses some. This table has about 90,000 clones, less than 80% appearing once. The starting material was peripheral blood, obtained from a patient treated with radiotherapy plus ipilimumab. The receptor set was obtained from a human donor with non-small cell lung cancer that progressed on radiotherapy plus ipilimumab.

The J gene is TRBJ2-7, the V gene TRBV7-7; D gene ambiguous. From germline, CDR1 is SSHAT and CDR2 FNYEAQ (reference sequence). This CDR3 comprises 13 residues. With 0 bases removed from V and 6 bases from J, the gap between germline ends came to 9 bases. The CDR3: CASSLAGGLEQYF. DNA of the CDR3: TGTGCCAGCAGCTTAGCTGGTGGGCTCGAGCAGTACTTC.

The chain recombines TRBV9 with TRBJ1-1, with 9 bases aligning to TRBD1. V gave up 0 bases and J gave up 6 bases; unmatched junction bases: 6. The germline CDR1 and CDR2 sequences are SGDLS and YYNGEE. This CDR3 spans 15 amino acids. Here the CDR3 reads CASSVVTGQGAEAFF. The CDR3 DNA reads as TGTGCCAGCAGCGTAGTGACGGGACAGGGAGCTGAAGCTTTCTTT.

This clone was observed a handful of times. The CDR3 nucleotides read TGTGCCAGCAGCTTAGGAGGTCTCGAGCAGTACTTC. Residues: CASSLGGLEQYF. The rearrangement joins TRBV7-9 to TRBJ2-7; D remains unclear. The V end was cut by 1 base, the J end by 6 bases, with 7 bases between. This CDR3 is built from 12 residues. The germline gives CDR1 SEHNR, CDR2 FQNEAQ (reference sequence).

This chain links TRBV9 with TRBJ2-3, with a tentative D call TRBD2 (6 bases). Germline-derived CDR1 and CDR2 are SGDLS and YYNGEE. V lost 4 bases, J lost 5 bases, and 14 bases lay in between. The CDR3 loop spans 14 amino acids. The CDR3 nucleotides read TGTGCCAGCAGCCCCAACCGGGGGAGAGATACGCAGTATTTT. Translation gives CASSPNRGRDTQYF.

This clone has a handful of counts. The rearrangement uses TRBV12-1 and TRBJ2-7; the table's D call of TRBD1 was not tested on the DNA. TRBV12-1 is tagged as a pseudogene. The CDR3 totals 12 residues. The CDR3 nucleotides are TGTGCCAGCAGCCCGGGACAGGGGGAGCAGTACTTC. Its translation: CASSPGQGEQYF.

CDR3 region: CASSDNLGLAGGLANTGELFF. The CDR3, as DNA: TGTGCCAGCAGTGACAACCTCGGACTAGCGGGAGGACTCGCGAACACCGGGGAGCTGTTTTTT. The V and J genes are TRBV6-4 and TRBJ2-2; TRBD2 matches 14 bases. Trimming cost V 2 bases and J 0 bases; bases outside gene matches: 11. CDR1 MRHNA and CDR2 SNTAGT come from the germline V gene. This CDR3 has 21 residues.

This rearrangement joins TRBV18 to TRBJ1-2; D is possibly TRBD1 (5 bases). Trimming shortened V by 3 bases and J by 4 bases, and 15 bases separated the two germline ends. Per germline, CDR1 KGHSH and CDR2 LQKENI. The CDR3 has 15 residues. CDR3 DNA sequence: TGTGCCAGCTCACCGGACACCATCGGGTTCTATGGCTACACCTTC. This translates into CASSPDTIGFYGYTF. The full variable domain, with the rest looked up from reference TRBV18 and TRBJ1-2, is NAGVMQNPRHLVRRRGQEARLRCSPMKGHSHVYWYRQLPEEGLKFMVYLQKENIIDESGMPKERFSAEFPKEGPSILRIQQVVRGDSAAYFCASSPDTIGFYGYTFGSGTRLTVV.

The CDR3: CASSMGTGPGHEQYF. The CDR3 DNA sequence: TGTGCCAGTAGTATGGGGACAGGGCCGGGCCACGAGCAGTACTTC. This chain links TRBV19 with TRBJ2-7, with TRBD1 identical over 9 bases. This CDR3 is 15 amino acids long. Trimming removed 3 bases from V and 5 bases from J; junction bases left unmatched: 8. Per germline, CDR1 LNHDA and CDR2 SQIVND (reference sequence).

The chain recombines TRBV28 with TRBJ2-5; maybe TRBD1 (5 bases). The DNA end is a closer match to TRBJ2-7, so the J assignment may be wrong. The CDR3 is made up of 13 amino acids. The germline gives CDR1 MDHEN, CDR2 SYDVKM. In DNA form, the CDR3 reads TGTGCCAGCAGTTTATATCAGGGCCACGAGCAGTACTTC. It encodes CASSLYQGHEQYF.

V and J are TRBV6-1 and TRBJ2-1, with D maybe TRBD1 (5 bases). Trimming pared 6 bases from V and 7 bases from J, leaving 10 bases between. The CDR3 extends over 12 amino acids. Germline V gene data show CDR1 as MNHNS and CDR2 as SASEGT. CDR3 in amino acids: CASSPQGNEQFF. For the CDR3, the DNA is TGTGCCAGCAGCCCCCAGGGAAATGAGCAGTTCTTC.

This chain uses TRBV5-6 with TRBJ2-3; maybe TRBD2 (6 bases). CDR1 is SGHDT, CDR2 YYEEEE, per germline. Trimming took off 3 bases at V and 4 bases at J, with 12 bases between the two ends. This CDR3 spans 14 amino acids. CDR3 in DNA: TGTGCCAGCAGCTCCCCGGGGGAGCCAGATACGCAGTATTTT. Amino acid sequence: CASSSPGEPDTQYF.

CDR3 sequence reads: CASRAGLGGTSGDNEQFF. The CDR3 bases are TGCGCCAGCAGAGCGGGACTGGGCGGGACTAGCGGGGACAATGAGCAGTTCTTC. The chain employs TRBV5-1 and TRBJ2-1; 13 nucleotides line up with TRBD2. The CDR3 has 18 amino acids. Trimming removed 5 bases from V and 5 bases from J; junction bases left unmatched: 13. Per germline, CDR1 SGHRS and CDR2 YFSETQ. Looking up the rest from reference TRBV5-1 and TRBJ2-1 gives the full variable domain: KAGVTQTPRYLIKTRGQQVTLSCSPISGHRSVSWYQQTPGQGLQFLFEYFSETQRNKGNFPGRFSGRQFSNSRSEMNVSTLELGDSALYLCASRAGLGGTSGDNEQFFGPGTRLTVL.

This chain's CDR3 is CSVEDQNRTECREKLFF. CDR3 coding DNA: TGCAGCGTTGAAGACCAGAATCGGACCGAGTGTCGTGAAAAACTGTTTTTT. The genes are TRBV29-1 and TRBJ1-4; D gene ambiguous. V was trimmed by 0 bases and J by 7 bases, leaving 21 bases between them. The germline CDR1 and CDR2 sequences are SQVTM and ANQGSEA. The CDR3 runs to 17 residues.

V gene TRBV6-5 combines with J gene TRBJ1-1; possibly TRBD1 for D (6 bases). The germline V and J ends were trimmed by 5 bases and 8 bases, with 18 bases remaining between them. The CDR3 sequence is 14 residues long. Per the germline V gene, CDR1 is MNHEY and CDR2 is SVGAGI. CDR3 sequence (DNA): TGTGCCAGCAGTCGCGGACGACAGGCCGGAGAAGCTTTCTTT. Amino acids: CASSRGRQAGEAFF.

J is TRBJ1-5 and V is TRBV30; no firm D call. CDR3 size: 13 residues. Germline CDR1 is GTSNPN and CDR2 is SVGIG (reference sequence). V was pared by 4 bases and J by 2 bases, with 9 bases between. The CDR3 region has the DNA TGTGCCTGGAATGGTTTGGGCAATCAGCCCCAGCATTTT. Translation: CAWNGLGNQPQHF.

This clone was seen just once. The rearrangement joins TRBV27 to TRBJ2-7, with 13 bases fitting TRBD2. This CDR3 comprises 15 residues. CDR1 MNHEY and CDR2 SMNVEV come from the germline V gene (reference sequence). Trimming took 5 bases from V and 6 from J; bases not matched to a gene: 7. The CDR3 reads CASSQGGLAGIEQYF. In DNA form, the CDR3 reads TGTGCCAGCAGTCAAGGGGGACTAGCGGGAATCGAGCAGTACTTC.

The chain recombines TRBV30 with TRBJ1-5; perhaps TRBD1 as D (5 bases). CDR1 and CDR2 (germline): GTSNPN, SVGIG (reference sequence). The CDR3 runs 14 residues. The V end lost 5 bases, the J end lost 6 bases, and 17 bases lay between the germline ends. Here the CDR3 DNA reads TGTGCCTGGGGCGAGGGGCCGGCGGGTCAGCCCCAGCATTTT. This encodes CAWGEGPAGQPQHF.

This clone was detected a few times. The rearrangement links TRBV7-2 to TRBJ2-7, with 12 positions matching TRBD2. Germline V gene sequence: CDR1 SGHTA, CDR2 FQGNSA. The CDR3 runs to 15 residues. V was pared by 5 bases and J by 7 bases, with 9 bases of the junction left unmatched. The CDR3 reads CASSPLAGGPGEQYF. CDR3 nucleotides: TGTGCCAGCAGCCCCCTAGCGGGAGGGCCAGGGGAGCAGTACTTC.

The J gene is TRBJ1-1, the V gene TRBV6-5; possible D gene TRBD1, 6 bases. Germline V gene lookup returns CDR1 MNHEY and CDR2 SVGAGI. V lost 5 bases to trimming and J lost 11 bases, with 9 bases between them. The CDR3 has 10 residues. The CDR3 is CASSRTVAFF. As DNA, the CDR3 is TGTGCCAGCAGTCGGACAGTGGCTTTCTTT.

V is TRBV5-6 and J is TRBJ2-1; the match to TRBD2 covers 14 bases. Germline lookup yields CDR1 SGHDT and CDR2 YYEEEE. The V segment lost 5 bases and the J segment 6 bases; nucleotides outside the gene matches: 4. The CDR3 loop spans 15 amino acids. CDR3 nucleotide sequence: TGTGCCAGCAGATTCGGGACTAGCGGGAGCAATGAGCAGTTCTTC. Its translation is CASRFGTSGSNEQFF.

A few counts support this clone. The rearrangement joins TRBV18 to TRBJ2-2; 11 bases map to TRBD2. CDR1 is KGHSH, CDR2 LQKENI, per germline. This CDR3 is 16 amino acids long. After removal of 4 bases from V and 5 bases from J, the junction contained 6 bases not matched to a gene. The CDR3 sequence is CASSLATSGMTGELFF. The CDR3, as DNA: TGTGCCAGCTCACTCGCGACTAGCGGGATGACCGGGGAGCTGTTTTTT.

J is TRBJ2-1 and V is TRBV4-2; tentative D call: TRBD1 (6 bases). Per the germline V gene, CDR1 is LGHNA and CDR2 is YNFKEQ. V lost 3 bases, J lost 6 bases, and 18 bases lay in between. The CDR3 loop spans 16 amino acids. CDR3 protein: CASSQTGTSLRNEQFF. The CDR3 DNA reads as TGTGCCAGCAGCCAGACTGGGACATCCTTGCGCAATGAGCAGTTCTTC.

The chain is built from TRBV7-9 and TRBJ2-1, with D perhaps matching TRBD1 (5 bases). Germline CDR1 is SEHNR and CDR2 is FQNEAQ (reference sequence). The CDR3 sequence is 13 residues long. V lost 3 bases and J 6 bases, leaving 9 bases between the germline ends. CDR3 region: CASSLVRANEQFF. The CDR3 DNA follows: TGTGCCAGCAGCTTGGTCAGGGCCAATGAGCAGTTCTTC.

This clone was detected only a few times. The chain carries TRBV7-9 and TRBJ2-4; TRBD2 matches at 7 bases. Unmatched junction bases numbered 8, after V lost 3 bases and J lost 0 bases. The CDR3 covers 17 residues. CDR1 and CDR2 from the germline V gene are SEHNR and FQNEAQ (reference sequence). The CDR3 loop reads CASSLWRENPAKNIQYF. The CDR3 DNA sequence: TGTGCCAGCAGCTTGTGGCGGGAGAACCCAGCCAAAAACATTCAGTACTTC.

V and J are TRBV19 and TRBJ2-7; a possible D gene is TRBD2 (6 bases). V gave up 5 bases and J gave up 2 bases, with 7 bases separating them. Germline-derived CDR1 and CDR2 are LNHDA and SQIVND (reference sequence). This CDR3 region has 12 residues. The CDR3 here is CASSPGAYEQYF. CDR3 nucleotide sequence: TGTGCCAGTAGTCCGGGGGCCTACGAGCAGTACTTC. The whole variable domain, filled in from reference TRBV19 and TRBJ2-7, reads DGGITQSPKYLFRKEGQNVTLSCEQNLNHDAMYWYRQDPGQGLRLIYYSQIVNDFQKGDIAEGYSVSREKKESFPLTVTSAQKNPTAFYLCASSPGAYEQYFGPGTRLTVT.

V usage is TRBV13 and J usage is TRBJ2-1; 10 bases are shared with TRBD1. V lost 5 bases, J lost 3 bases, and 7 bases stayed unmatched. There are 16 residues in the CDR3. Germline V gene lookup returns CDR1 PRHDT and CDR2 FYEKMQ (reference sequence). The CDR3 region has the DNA TGTGCCAGCAGCGCCCGACAGGGGGCGGTCTACAATGAGCAGTTCTTC. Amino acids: CASSARQGAVYNEQFF.

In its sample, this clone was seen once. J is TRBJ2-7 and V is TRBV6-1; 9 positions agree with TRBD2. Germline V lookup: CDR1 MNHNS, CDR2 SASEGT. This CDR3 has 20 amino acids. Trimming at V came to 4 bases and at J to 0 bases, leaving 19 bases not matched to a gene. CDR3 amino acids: CASSGGHRGGSGRTSYEQYF. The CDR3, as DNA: TGTGCCAGCAGTGGGGGCCACAGGGGCGGTAGCGGGAGAACCTCCTACGAGCAGTACTTC.

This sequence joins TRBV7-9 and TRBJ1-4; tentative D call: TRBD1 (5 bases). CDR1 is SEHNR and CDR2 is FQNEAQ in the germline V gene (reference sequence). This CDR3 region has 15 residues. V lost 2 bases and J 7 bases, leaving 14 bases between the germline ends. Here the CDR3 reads CASSLILGGGEKLFF. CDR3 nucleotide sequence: TGTGCCAGCAGCTTAATCCTTGGGGGAGGTGAAAAACTGTTTTTT.